A selection of T cell receptor beta chains follows, all from one sample in a study of shared clonotypes between healthy human individuals. The protocol was immunoSEQ multiplex PCR, while the TCRdb copy is restricted to in-frame clones and leaves out a portion. Among approximately 470,000 clones listed, 81% were seen once. Source material: PBMCs. These receptors were collected from a woman between 40 and 50 years old in good health. Some clones in this sample may be carry-over from other donors' samples. Each CDR3 is given without its conserved first and last residue. The order of the fields is CDR3 protein, clone size, V gene. Clone size is not always given. Where it is, it says once, few, many or a class for expanded clones.

CDR3 protein: ASSPGGSNYGYT
clone size: -
V gene: TRBV28

CDR3 protein: ASSLGPQVGMNTEAF
clone size: -
V gene: TRBV5-1

CDR3 protein: ASSSVGPSRPFGQAF
clone size: -
V gene: TRBV28

CDR3 protein: ASSYGRTGAFNEQF
clone size: -
V gene: TRBV6-5

CDR3 protein: ASSPPRGDAYEQY
clone size: once
V gene: TRBV28

CDR3 protein: AISESATGELF
clone size: -
V gene: TRBV10-3

CDR3 protein: AWKRQWGDTEAF
clone size: few
V gene: TRBV30

CDR3 protein: ASSEALTGGPYEQY
clone size: -
V gene: TRBV6-1

CDR3 protein: ASSVSGRVSEQF
clone size: -
V gene: TRBV5-1

CDR3 protein: ASNLAGGHPGELF
clone size: -
V gene: TRBV28

CDR3 protein: ASSLGDRDYNEQF
clone size: few
V gene: TRBV5-8

CDR3 protein: ASSGDILINPGGYT
clone size: -
V gene: TRBV5-1

CDR3 protein: ASSDPGLAGDTGELF
clone size: many
V gene: TRBV7-6

CDR3 protein: ASSRAGSYEQY
clone size: -
V gene: TRBV6-5

CDR3 protein: ASRSTGGTEAF
clone size: -
V gene: TRBV28

CDR3 protein: ASSIPGLNYEQY
clone size: few
V gene: TRBV19

CDR3 protein: ASSRTAQETQY
clone size: -
V gene: TRBV7-3

CDR3 protein: ASSSGLALGELF
clone size: -
V gene: TRBV7-8

CDR3 protein: ASSLVWTNTGELF
clone size: -
V gene: TRBV5-1

CDR3 protein: ASSLLYRAYSEQY
clone size: -
V gene: TRBV28

CDR3 protein: ASSTLSLGHAEQY
clone size: -
V gene: TRBV4-1

CDR3 protein: ASSESVTAGSYEQY
clone size: -
V gene: TRBV10-1

CDR3 protein: ASSLQGESYEQY
clone size: few
V gene: TRBV7-9

CDR3 protein: ASSTGSGGYT
clone size: few
V gene: TRBV6-5

CDR3 protein: ASSSLTGGKKKLF
clone size: once
V gene: TRBV28

CDR3 protein: ASRSGKTSYEQY
clone size: few
V gene: TRBV6-1

CDR3 protein: ASSEGLPGTGNTIY
clone size: -
V gene: TRBV7-6

CDR3 protein: ASTRDISYEQY
clone size: few
V gene: TRBV5-1

CDR3 protein: ASSERSAPNYGYT
clone size: -
V gene: TRBV2

CDR3 protein: AISESARQPQH
clone size: few
V gene: TRBV10-3

CDR3 protein: ASSEAESGELF
clone size: -
V gene: TRBV6-1

CDR3 protein: ASSERIAGYT
clone size: -
V gene: TRBV10-2

CDR3 protein: ASSLGLADYNEQF
clone size: -
V gene: TRBV11-1

CDR3 protein: AWSVGAGGITDTQY
clone size: -
V gene: TRBV30